These T cell receptor beta chains were read from a single sample in a study of PD-L1 blockade in urothelial cancer. The table came from immunoSEQ multiplex PCR; TCRdb's copy has only in-frame clones and leaves some out. Found here are 83,000 or so clones, 75% to 90% of them singletons; the top ten hold 8.4%. The sequences come from PBMCs, collected around atezolizumab (anti-PD-L1) treatment. These receptors were taken from a man between 70 and 80 years old with urothelial cancer. CDR3s include the opening cysteine and the closing phenylalanine or tryptophan. D genes are given only for firm matches. Clone size is shown for a subset of rows, as once, few, many or a class of expanded clone.

v_call	d_call	clone_size	j_call	cdr3_nt	cdr3_aa
TRBV13	-	-	TRBJ2-7	TGTGCCAGCAGCTCCCTCGCGCACGAGCAGTACTTC	CASSSLAHEQYF
TRBV9	-	-	TRBJ1-1	TGTGCCAGCAGCGTAGGGGAGGGTTTGAACACTGAAGCTTTCTTT	CASSVGEGLNTEAFF
TRBV5-1	-	-	TRBJ1-4	TGCGCCAGCAGCTTGGGGCCGAGCGCAACTAATGAAAAACTGTTTTTT	CASSLGPSATNEKLFF
TRBV5-1	TRBD2	-	TRBJ2-3	TGCGCCAGCAGTGGGCGGGGGGGCACAGATACGCAGTATTTT	CASSGRGGTDTQYF
TRBV9	-	-	TRBJ1-5	TGTGCCAGCAGCGTAGATGGGGCAGGTCAGCCCCAGCATTTT	CASSVDGAGQPQHF
TRBV7-6	TRBD1	-	TRBJ2-3	TGTGCCAGCAGCTTATCTAAAGGGGGACAGGTTAGCACAGATACGCAGTATTTT	CASSLSKGGQVSTDTQYF
TRBV9	TRBD1	-	TRBJ1-2	TGTGCCAGCAGCCCCCGGACAGGGGTACTGAACTATGGCTACACCTTC	CASSPRTGVLNYGYTF
TRBV1	-	-	TRBJ2-5	TGCACCAGCAGGCCAAGATTGTACAGCCAAGAGACCCAGTACTTC	CTSRPRLYSQETQYF
TRBV27	-	-	TRBJ2-6	TGTGCCAGCAGTTCCACAGGGAGCTCTGGGGCCAACGTCCTGACTTTC	CASSSTGSSGANVLTF
TRBV19	-	-	TRBJ1-1	TGTGCCAGTAGTATCGGGGGGGTGAACACTGAAGCTTTCTTT	CASSIGGVNTEAFF
TRBV6-6	-	-	TRBJ1-1	TGTGCCAGCACCTTCGGAGGGGTAGCTTTCTTT	CASTFGGVAFF
TRBV7-3	TRBD1	-	TRBJ1-2	TGTGCCAGCAGCCCCGGACAGGGTAATGGCTACACCTTC	CASSPGQGNGYTF
TRBV5-1	TRBD2	-	TRBJ2-5	TGCGCCAGCAGCCCGGGAGGGTGGGAGACCCAGTACTTC	CASSPGGWETQYF
TRBV9	TRBD1	-	TRBJ2-2	TGTGCCAGCAGCGATCGGACAGGGGTCACCGGGGAGCTGTTTTTT	CASSDRTGVTGELFF
TRBV29-1	-	-	TRBJ2-5	TGCAGCGTTGAAGATGGGCGTGAGACCCAGTACTTC	CSVEDGRETQYF
TRBV6-6	-	-	TRBJ1-5	TGTGCCAGCAGAACGGGGGATCAGCCCCAGCATTTT	CASRTGDQPQHF
TRBV2	-	once	TRBJ1-3	TGTGCCAGCAACAGGGACTCTGGAAACACCATATATTTT	CASNRDSGNTIYF
TRBV6-5	TRBD2	-	TRBJ2-3	TGTGCCAGCAGCTCGACTAGCTTGTTCCACGATACGCAGTATTTT	CASSSTSLFHDTQYF
TRBV29-1	TRBD1	once	TRBJ1-2	TGCAGCGTTGAAGAGGACAGGGAGGGTGGCTACACCTTC	CSVEEDREGGYTF
TRBV11-2	-	-	TRBJ1-2	TGTGCCAGCAGCTTAGATCGTCGGGGGGTTGACGGCTACACCTTC	CASSLDRRGVDGYTF
TRBV6-5	TRBD1	-	TRBJ1-3	TGTGCCAGCAGGCGACAGGGAGCTGGAAACACCATATATTTT	CASRRQGAGNTIYF
TRBV5-5	TRBD1	-	TRBJ1-2	TGTGCCAGCAGCTCCGGCACAGGGGTTGGCTACACCTTC	CASSSGTGVGYTF
TRBV6-5	TRBD1	-	TRBJ2-2	TGTGCCAGCAGTTACTCGAGGACAGGGAACACCGGGGAGCTGTTTTTT	CASSYSRTGNTGELFF
TRBV29-1	-	-	TRBJ2-3	TGCAGCGTTGGCCTCCAGGGTATTGGCACAGATACGCAGTATTTT	CSVGLQGIGTDTQYF
TRBV9	TRBD1	-	TRBJ1-6	TGTGCCAGCAGCGTAGCAGGGGGCCGTTCACCCCTCCACTTT	CASSVAGGRSPLHF
TRBV4-2	TRBD2	-	TRBJ2-1	TGTGCCAGCAGCCAAGATTTGCTAGCGGGAGTCGGTGAGCAGTTCTTC	CASSQDLLAGVGEQFF
TRBV5-4	TRBD1	many	TRBJ2-4	TGTGCCAGCAGCTTACAGGGGGCCGGAAACATTCAGTACTTC	CASSLQGAGNIQYF
TRBV4-3	TRBD1	-	TRBJ2-5	TGCGCCAGCAGCCAAGTAAGACAGGGGAAAGAGACCCAGTACTTC	CASSQVRQGKETQYF
TRBV19	TRBD1	-	TRBJ1-1	TGTGCCAGTAGTATAGACCGGACAGGGGGCACTGAAGCTTTCTTT	CASSIDRTGGTEAFF
TRBV5-1	TRBD1	-	TRBJ2-7	TGCGCCAGCAGCTTAGACAGGGGGTACGAGCAGTACTTC	CASSLDRGYEQYF
TRBV5-1	-	-	TRBJ2-7	TGCGCCAGCAAGGACTCGATGGGGGCCGTCTACGAGCAGTACTTC	CASKDSMGAVYEQYF
TRBV9	TRBD1	-	TRBJ2-4	TGTGCCAGCAGCGTAGGGACAGGTCCGGTGAACATTCAGTACTTC	CASSVGTGPVNIQYF
TRBV29-1	-	few	TRBJ1-1	TGCAGCGTCCTGAATTCAGGGAATCCTGAAGCTTTCTTT	CSVLNSGNPEAFF
TRBV7-2	-	-	TRBJ2-5	TGTGCCAGCAGCTTAGCAGGGGGTCGGGAGACCCAGTACTTC	CASSLAGGRETQYF
TRBV6-6	TRBD1	-	TRBJ2-1	TGTGCCAGCAGCGAAAGACAGGGTTCCTACAATGAGCAGTTCTTC	CASSERQGSYNEQFF
TRBV5-1	TRBD2	-	TRBJ2-1	TGCGCCAGCTCTAGCGGGGGTCTATCCTACAATGAGCAGTTCTTC	CASSSGGLSYNEQFF
TRBV2	-	-	TRBJ1-5	TGTGCCTCCCGGGGAGGGAGCAGCAATCAGCCCCAGCATTTT	CASRGGSSNQPQHF
TRBV10-2	TRBD1	once	TRBJ1-1	TGCGCCAGCATGGGGACAGGGTCCTTCGAGGGCCGGCACACTGAAGCTTTCTTT	CASMGTGSFEGRHTEAFF
TRBV28	TRBD1	few	TRBJ1-1	TGTGCCAGCAGTCGTGGACAGGTGATGAACACTGAAGCTTTCTTT	CASSRGQVMNTEAFF
TRBV2	-	-	TRBJ1-2	TGTGCCAGCACCAAGGGGGGGGCGCGGGGCTACACCTTC	CASTKGGARGYTF
TRBV5-1	TRBD1	-	TRBJ1-1	TGCGCCAGCAGCCCCCAGGGGGACAGGACCGTGAACACTGAAGCTTTCTTT	CASSPQGDRTVNTEAFF
TRBV19	-	-	TRBJ1-5	TGTGCCAGTTCGACGACAGGAAATCAGCCCCAGCATTTT	CASSTTGNQPQHF
TRBV7-6	TRBD2	few	TRBJ2-1	TGTGCCAGCAGCTTAAGAGATGGCGGGAGCAATGAGCAGTTCTTC	CASSLRDGGSNEQFF
TRBV19	-	few	TRBJ1-4	TGTGCCAGTAGTATAGGCGGAACTAATGAAAAACTGTTTTTT	CASSIGGTNEKLFF
TRBV19	-	-	TRBJ1-1	TGTGCCAGTAGTATTTGGGAGGGGAACACTGAAGCTTTCTTT	CASSIWEGNTEAFF
TRBV7-7	TRBD2	-	TRBJ2-5	TGTGCTAGCAGCTTAGGCATTAGCGGGAGGGCCGTTGGAGAGACCCAGTACTTC	CASSLGISGRAVGETQYF
TRBV4-1	TRBD1	-	TRBJ2-2	TGCGCCAGCAGCCCCCTGGGACAGGGGGCAAATAGTGACACCGGGGAGCTGTTTTTT	CASSPLGQGANSDTGELFF
TRBV13	-	-	TRBJ1-2	TGTGCCAGCAGCTTCCGGGACGGGGGTAACTATGGCTACACCTTC	CASSFRDGGNYGYTF
TRBV5-6	-	-	TRBJ2-3	TGTGCCAGCAGCGTCGACGTAGCGAGCACAGATACGCAGTATTTT	CASSVDVASTDTQYF
TRBV5-1	TRBD1	-	TRBJ1-1	TGCGCCAGCAGCCTAGACAGGGGATTCGGTGAAGCTTTCTTT	CASSLDRGFGEAFF
TRBV5-4	TRBD1	-	TRBJ1-1	TGTGCCAGCAGCCCAACAGGGGCTGAAGCTTTCTTT	CASSPTGAEAFF
TRBV4-2	-	-	TRBJ1-2	TGTGCCAGCAGCCCCGGGACATTCTTATATGGCTACACCTTC	CASSPGTFLYGYTF
TRBV7-8	TRBD2	-	TRBJ2-3	TGTGCCAGCAGCCCCCGGACTAGCGGGGGGACGACAGATACGCAGTATTTT	CASSPRTSGGTTDTQYF
TRBV5-6	-	-	TRBJ1-1	TGTGCCAGCAGCTTAGTAAGCCCGGGGACTGAAGCTTTCTTT	CASSLVSPGTEAFF